This T cell receptor (beta chain) stems from a study of cytomegalovirus exposure and HLA in healthy donors. The wider study: From around 180 million T cells, an earlier analysis saw approximately 120 million unique TCR beta sequences.

Donors were ostensibly healthy at sampling, although undocumented immune exposures were probable. PCR employed 60 Vbeta and 13 Jbeta primers. Sequencing was performed with immunoSEQ multiplex PCR; in TCRdb, only in-frame clones are kept and a portion is missing. Of around 200,000 clones listed, around 75% are singletons. This clone was observed a few times. The sequenced sample was PBMCs. This TCR came from a woman aged 30 to 39 in good health and CMV-seropositive.

This CDR3 is CASIAGAYTDTQYF. CDR3 DNA: TGTGCCAGCATTGCGGGAGCCTACACAGATACGCAGTATTTT. The chain is built from TRBV6-4 and TRBJ2-3; 7 positions match TRBD2. The J segment lost 2 bases and the V segment lost 7 bases, leaving 6 bases of the junction unmatched. Per germline, CDR1 MRHNA and CDR2 SNTAGT. The CDR3 totals 14 residues.